The source of this T cell receptor beta chain is a study of T cell responses to AZD1222 COVID-19 vaccine. Sequencing was performed with immunoSEQ multiplex PCR; in TCRdb, only in-frame clones are kept and a portion is missing. The top ten clones hold approximately 4% of a sample with about 130,000 clones, 88% of them seen once. The length of the CDR3 is 16 residues. Trimming shortened V by 1 base and J by 10 bases, and 17 bases separated the two germline ends. The germline gives CDR1 MGHRA, CDR2 YSYEKL. This chain uses TRBV4-1 with TRBJ1-6; maybe TRBD1 (5 bases). The TCR sequence derives from an adult in good health. This specimen consisted of peripheral blood, obtained on day 0 of AZD1222 vaccination. Written as DNA, the CDR3 is TGCGCCAGCAGCCAAGGACCGGGACTAGGCTGGTCACCCCTCCACTTT. Amino acid sequence: CASSQGPGLGWSPLHF.